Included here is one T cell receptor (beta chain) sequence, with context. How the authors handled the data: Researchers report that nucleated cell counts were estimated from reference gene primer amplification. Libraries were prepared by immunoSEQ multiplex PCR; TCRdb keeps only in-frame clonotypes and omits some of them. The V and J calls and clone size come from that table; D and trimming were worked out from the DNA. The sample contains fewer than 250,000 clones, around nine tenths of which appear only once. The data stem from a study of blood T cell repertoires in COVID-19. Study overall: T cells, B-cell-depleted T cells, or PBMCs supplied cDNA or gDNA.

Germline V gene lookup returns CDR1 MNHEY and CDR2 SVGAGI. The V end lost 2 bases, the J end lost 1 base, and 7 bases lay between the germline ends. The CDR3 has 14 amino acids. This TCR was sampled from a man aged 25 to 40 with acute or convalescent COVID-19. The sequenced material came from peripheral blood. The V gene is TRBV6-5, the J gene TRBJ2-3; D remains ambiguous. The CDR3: CASSYLRGTDTQYF. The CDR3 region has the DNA TGTGCCAGCAGTTACCTCCGAGGCACAGATACGCAGTATTTT.